This T cell receptor beta chain came from a study of T-cell memory formation after mild COVID-19. TCRdb passed the 5' RACE reads through MiXCR, listing each CDR3 protein once. The sample carries 400,000 to 450,000 distinct CDR3 sequences, more than 15% recorded once. V lost 3 bases and J 5 bases, leaving 10 bases between the germline ends. The CDR3 covers 14 residues. This receptor was identified in a man aged 18 to 35 who had mild COVID-19 (a few samples of this study predate the infection). Cell type and time point are not known. The chain joins TRBV12-3 or TRBV12-4 to TRBJ1-4; no clear D. The sequencing sample was made of PBMCs or a T cell subset sorted from them (not recorded which). CDR3 region: CASSFEQMNEKLFF. The CDR3 DNA is TGTGCCAGCAGTTTCGAACAGATGAATGAAAAACTGTTTTTT.